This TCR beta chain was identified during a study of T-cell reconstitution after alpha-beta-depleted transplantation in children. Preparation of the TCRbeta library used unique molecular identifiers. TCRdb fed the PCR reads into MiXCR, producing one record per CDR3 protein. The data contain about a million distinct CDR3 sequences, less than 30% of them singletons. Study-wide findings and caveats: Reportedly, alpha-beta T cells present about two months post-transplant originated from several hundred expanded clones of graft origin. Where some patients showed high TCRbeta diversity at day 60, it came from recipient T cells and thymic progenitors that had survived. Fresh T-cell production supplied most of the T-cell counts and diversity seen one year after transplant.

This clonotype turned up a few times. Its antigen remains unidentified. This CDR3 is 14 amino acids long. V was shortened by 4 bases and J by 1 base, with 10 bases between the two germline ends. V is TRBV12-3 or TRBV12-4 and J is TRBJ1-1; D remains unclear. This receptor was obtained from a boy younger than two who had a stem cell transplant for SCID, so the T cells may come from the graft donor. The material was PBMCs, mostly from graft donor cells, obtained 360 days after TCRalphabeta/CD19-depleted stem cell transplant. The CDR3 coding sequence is TGTGCCAGCAGTTGGGCAGGATCGAACACTGAAGCTTTCTTT. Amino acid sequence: CASSWAGSNTEAFF.